This T cell receptor (beta chain) came from a study of T cells in tuberculosis. Looking at the study overall: A South African cohort included IGRA-negative adolescents, latently infected IGRA-positive adolescents and adults with active tuberculosis.

The CDR3 totals 16 residues. Germline CDR1 SGHRS, CDR2 YFSETQ. Trimming at V came to 0 bases and at J to 5 bases, leaving 10 bases not matched to a gene. The protocol was immunoSEQ multiplex PCR, while the TCRdb copy is restricted to in-frame clones and leaves out a portion. Among approximately 35,000 clones listed, 92% were seen once. Study-level findings and limits: A GMM-specific repertoire classifier reached roughly 90% accuracy, AUROC roughly 0.87.

About this clone itself: What it recognizes is unknown.

Time point: new active TB diagnosis, blood taken before or within 7 days of starting treatment. This material consisted of PBMCs, taken at tuberculosis diagnosis. This clonotype was obtained from an adult with tuberculosis. Some clones in this sample may be carry-over from other donors' samples. The chain employs TRBV5-1 and TRBJ1-1; 7 bases fit TRBD1. The CDR3 loop reads CASSLGLGQGGTEAFF. The DNA for the CDR3 is TGCGCCAGCAGCTTGGGGCTCGGGCAGGGGGGAACTGAAGCTTTCTTT.